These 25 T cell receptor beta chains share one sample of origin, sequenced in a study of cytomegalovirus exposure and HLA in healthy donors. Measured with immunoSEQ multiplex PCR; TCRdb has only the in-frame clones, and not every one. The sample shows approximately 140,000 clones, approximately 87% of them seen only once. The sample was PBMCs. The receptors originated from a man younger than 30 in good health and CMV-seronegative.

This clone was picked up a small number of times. The CDR3 protein is CASSFGDTQETQYF. CDR3 coding DNA: TGTGCCAGCAGCTTCGGGGATACCCAAGAGACCCAGTACTTC. This chain links TRBV5-4 with TRBJ2-5; D might be TRBD2 (5 bases). From germline, CDR1 is SGHNT and CDR2 YYREEE (reference sequence). Trimming cost V 2 bases and J 1 base, with 9 bases left between them. The CDR3 is 14 amino acids.

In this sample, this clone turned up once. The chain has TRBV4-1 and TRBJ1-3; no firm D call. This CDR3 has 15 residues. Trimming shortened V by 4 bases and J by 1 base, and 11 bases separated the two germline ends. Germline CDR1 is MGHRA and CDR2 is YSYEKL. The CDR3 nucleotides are TGCGCCAGCAGCCCCCTGCGAGTATCTGGAAACACCATATATTTT. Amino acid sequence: CASSPLRVSGNTIYF.

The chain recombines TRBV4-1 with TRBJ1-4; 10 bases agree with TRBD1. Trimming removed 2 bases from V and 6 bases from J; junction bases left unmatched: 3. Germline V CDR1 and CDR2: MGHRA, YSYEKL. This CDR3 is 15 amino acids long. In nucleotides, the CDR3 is TGCGCCAGCAGCCAAACCGGGACAGGGGATGAAAAACTGTTTTTT. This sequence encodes CASSQTGTGDEKLFF.

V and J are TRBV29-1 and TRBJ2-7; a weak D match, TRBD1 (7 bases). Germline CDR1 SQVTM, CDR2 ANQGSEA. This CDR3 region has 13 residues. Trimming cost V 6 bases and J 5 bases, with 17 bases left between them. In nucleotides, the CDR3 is TGCAGCGTCCAGGGGGGATTCCCTGACGAGCAGTACTTC. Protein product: CSVQGGFPDEQYF.

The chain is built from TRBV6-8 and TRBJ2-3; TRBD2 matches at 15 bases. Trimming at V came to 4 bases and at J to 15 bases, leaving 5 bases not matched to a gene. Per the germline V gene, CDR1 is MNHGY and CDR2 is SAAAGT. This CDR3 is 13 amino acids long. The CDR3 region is CASSFGTSGGRYF. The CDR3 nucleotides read TGTGCCAGCAGTTTCGGGACTAGCGGGGGGCGTTATTTT.

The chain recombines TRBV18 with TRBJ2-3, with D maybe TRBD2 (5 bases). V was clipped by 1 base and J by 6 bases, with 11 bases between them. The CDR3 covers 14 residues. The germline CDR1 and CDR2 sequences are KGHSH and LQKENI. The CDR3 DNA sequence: TGTGCCAGCTCACCACAGAGGGAGTTCGATACGCAGTATTTT. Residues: CASSPQREFDTQYF.

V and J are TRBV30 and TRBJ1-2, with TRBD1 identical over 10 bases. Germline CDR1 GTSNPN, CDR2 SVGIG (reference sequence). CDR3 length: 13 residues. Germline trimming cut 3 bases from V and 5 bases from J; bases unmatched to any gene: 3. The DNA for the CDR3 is TGTGCCTGGAGGGGACAGGGGTGGTATGGCTACACCTTC. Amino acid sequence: CAWRGQGWYGYTF.

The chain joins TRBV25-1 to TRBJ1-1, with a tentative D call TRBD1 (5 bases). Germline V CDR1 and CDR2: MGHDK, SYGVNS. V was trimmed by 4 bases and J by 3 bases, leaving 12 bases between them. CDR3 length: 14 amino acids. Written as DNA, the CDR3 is TGTGCCAGCAGTGTCGCGGGGCAGCACACTGAAGCTTTCTTT. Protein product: CASSVAGQHTEAFF.

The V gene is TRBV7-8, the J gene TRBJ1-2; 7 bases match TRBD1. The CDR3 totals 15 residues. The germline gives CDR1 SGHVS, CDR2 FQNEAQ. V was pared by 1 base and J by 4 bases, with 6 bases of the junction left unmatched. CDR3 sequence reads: CASSLGGGRGYGYTF. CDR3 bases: TGTGCCAGCAGCTTAGGAGGGGGCCGGGGCTATGGCTACACCTTC.

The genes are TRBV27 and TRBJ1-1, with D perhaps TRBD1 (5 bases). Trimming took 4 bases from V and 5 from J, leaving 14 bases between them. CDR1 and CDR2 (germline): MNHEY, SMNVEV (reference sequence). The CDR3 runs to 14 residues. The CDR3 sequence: CASSYTGTSTEAFF. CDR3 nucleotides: TGTGCCAGCAGTTACACCGGGACTAGTACTGAAGCTTTCTTT.

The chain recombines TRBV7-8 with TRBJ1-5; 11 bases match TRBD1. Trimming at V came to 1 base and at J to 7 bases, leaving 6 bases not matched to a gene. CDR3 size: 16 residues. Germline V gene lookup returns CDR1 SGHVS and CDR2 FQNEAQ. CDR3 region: CASSLVGQGAVQPQHF. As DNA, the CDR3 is TGTGCCAGCAGCTTAGTCGGACAGGGGGCTGTCCAGCCCCAGCATTTT.

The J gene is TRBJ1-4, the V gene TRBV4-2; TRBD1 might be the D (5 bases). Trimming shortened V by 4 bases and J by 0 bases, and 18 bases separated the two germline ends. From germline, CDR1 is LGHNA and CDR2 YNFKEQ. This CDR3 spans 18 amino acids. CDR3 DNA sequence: TGTGCCAGCAGCCTTCAGGGCCCTAGAGTTGCAACTAATGAAAAACTGTTTTTT. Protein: CASSLQGPRVATNEKLFF.

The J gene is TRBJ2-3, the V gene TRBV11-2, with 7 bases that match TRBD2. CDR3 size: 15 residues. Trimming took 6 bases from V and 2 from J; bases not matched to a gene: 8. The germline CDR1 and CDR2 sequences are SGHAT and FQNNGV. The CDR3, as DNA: TGTGCCAGCAGGCCCAAGCGGGATTACACAGATACGCAGTATTTT. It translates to CASRPKRDYTDTQYF.

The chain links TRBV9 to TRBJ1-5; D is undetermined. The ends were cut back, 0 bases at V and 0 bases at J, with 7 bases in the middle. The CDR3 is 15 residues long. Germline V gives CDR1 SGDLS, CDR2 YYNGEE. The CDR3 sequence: CASSVDPGSNQPQHF. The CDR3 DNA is TGTGCCAGCAGCGTAGATCCGGGTAGCAATCAGCCCCAGCATTTT.

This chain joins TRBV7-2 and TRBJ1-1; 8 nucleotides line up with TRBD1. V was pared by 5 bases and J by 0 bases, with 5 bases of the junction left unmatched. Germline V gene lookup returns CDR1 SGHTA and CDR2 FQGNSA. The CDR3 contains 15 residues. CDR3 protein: CASSPDRALNTEAFF. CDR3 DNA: TGTGCCAGCAGCCCGGACAGGGCCTTGAACACTGAAGCTTTCTTT.

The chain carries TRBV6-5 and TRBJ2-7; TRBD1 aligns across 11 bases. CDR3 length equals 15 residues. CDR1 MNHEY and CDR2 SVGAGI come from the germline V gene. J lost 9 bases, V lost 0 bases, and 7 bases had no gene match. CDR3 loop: CASSYSGTGGEPQYF. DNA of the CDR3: TGTGCCAGCAGTTACTCAGGGACAGGGGGAGAACCGCAGTACTTC.

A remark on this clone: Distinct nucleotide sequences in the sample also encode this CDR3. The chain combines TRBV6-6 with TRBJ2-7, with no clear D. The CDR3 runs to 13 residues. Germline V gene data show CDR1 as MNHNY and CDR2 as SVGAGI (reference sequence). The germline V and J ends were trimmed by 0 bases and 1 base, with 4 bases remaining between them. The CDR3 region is CASSYSASYEQYF. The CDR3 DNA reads TGTGCCAGCAGTTACTCGGCTTCCTACGAGCAGTACTTC.

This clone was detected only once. The CDR3 is CASWLGRGPTF. Written as DNA, the CDR3 is TGTGCCAGCTGGCTTGGGAGAGGCCCCACCTTC. The chain couples TRBV5-8 to TRBJ1-2; D call uncertain. Germline CDR1 SGHTS, CDR2 YDEGEE. Trimming left V 7 bases short and J 13 bases short, with 17 bases between. The CDR3 is made up of 11 amino acids.

CDR3 loop: CASSWSTVENEKLFF. In DNA form, the CDR3 reads TGTGCCAGCAGCTGGAGTACGGTGGAGAATGAAAAACTGTTTTTT. The V and J genes are TRBV7-2 and TRBJ1-4; D remains ambiguous. The germline V and J ends were trimmed by 4 bases and 5 bases, with 14 bases remaining between them. The CDR3 extends over 15 amino acids. Germline CDR1 SGHTA, CDR2 FQGNSA.

CDR3 sequence (DNA): TGTGCCAGCAGCAAAGAGAAGTCCGGACAGGGGTTTGATGGGTACACCTTC. Protein product: CASSKEKSGQGFDGYTF. V usage is TRBV21-1 and J usage is TRBJ1-2; the table assigns TRBD1, which was not confirmed against the DNA. TRBV21-1 is a listed pseudogene. The length of the CDR3 is 17 residues.

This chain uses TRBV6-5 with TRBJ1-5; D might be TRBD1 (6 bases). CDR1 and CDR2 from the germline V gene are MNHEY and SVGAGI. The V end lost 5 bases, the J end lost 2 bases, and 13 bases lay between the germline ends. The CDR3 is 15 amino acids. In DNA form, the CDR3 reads TGTGCCAGCAGTAGGACAGCTGAGGGCAATCAGCCCCAGCATTTT. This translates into CASSRTAEGNQPQHF.

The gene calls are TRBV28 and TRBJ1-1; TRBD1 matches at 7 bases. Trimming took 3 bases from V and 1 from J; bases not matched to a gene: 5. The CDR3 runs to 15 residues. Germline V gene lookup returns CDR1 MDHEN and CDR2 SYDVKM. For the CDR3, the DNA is TGTGCCAGCAGTTTGGACAGGTCCTGGAACACTGAAGCTTTCTTT. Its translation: CASSLDRSWNTEAFF.

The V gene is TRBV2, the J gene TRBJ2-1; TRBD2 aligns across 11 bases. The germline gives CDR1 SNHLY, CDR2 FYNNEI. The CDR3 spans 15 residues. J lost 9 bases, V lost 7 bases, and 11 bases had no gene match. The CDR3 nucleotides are TGTGCCAGCACCTCTAGCGGGAGGAACGATGGTGAGCAGTTCTTC. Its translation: CASTSSGRNDGEQFF.

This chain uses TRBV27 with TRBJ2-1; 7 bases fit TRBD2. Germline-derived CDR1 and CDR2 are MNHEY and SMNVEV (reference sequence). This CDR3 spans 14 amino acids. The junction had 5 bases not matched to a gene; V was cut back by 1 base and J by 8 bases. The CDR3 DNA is TGTGCCAGCAGTTTATTGGCTAGCGGCGATGAGCAGTTCTTC. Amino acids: CASSLLASGDEQFF.

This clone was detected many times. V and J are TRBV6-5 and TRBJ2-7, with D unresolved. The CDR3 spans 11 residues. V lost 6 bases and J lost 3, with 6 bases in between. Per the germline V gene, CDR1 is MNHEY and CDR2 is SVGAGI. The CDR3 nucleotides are TGTGCCAGCAGGAACTACTACGAGCAGTACTTC. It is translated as CASRNYYEQYF.